This T cell receptor (beta chain) was identified during a study of cytomegalovirus exposure and HLA in healthy donors. The table came from immunoSEQ multiplex PCR; TCRdb's copy has only in-frame clones and leaves some out. Of about 360,000 clones detected, 86% appear once; the ten largest clones hold 0.83%. The germline CDR1 and CDR2 sequences are MGHRA and YSYEKL. This CDR3 region has 15 residues. Trimming cost V 4 bases and J 1 base; bases outside gene matches: 5. The validation cohort, a group of over a hundred subjects, included the donors and was separate from the roughly 670-subject first cohort.

The V call is TRBV4-1, the J call TRBJ1-1; 8 nucleotides align to TRBD1. The sequence was collected from a woman in her late teens or twenties in good health and CMV-seronegative. What was sequenced was PBMCs. CDR3 in amino acids: CASSPRQGKNTEAFF. The DNA for the CDR3 is TGCGCCAGCAGCCCGAGACAGGGGAAGAACACTGAAGCTTTCTTT.